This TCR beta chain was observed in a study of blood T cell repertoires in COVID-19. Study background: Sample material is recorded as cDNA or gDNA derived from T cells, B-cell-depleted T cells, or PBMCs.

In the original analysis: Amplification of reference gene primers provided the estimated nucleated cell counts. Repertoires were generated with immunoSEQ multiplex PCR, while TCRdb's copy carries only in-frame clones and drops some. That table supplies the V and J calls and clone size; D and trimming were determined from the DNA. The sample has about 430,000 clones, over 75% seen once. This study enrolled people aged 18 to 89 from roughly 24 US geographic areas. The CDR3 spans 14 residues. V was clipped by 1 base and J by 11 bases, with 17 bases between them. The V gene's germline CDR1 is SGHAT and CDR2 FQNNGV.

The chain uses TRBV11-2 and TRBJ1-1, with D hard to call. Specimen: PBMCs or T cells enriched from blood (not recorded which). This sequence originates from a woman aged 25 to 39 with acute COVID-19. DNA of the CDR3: TGTGCCAGCAGCTTAGGTGGGCCGTCCTTGTGGGCTTTCTTT. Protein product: CASSLGGPSLWAFF.